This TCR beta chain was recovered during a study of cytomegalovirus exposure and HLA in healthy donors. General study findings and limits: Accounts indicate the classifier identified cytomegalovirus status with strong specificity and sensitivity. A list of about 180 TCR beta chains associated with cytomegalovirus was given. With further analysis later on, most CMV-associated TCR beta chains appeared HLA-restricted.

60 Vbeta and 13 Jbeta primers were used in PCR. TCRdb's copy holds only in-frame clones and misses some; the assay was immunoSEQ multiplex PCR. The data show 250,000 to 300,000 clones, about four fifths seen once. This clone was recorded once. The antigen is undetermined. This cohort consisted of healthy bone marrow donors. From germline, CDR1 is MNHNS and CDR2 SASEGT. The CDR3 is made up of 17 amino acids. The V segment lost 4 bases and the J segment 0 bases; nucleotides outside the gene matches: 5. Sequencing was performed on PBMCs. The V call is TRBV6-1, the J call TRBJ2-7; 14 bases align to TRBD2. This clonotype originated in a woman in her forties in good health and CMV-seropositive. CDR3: CASSAGTSGRFSYEQYF. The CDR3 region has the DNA TGTGCCAGCAGTGCGGGGACTAGCGGGAGATTCTCCTACGAGCAGTACTTC.